These 28 T cell receptor beta chains originate from one sample sequenced in a study of blood T cell repertoires in COVID-19. Repertoires were generated with immunoSEQ multiplex PCR, while TCRdb's copy carries only in-frame clones and drops some. The sample consists of some 170,000 clones, roughly 87% of them appearing once. Specimen: peripheral blood. These receptors were collected from a woman in her 70s with acute or convalescent COVID-19.

J is TRBJ2-1 and V is TRBV24-1, with 8 bases lining up with TRBD2. This CDR3 comprises 18 residues. The germline CDR1 and CDR2 sequences are KGHDR and SFDVKD. V was clipped by 3 bases and J by 7 bases; unmatched bases: 16. CDR3 sequence reads: CATSDPKGGSGSRNEQFF. In DNA, the CDR3 is TGTGCCACCAGTGATCCGAAAGGAGGAAGCGGGAGCAGGAATGAGCAGTTCTTC.

The rearrangement joins TRBV2 to TRBJ1-2; the match to TRBD1 covers 10 bases. Germline CDR1 SNHLY, CDR2 FYNNEI. This CDR3 comprises 14 residues. The V segment lost 5 bases and the J segment 4 bases; nucleotides outside the gene matches: 4. The CDR3 sequence is CASSSGTGVYGYTF. Here the CDR3 DNA reads TGTGCCAGCAGTTCCGGGACAGGGGTCTATGGCTACACCTTC.

The V call is TRBV25-1, the J call TRBJ2-5, with 9 bases aligning to TRBD1. The V gene's germline CDR1 is MGHDK and CDR2 SYGVNS. V shed 4 bases and J 6 bases; nucleotides not matched to a gene: 6. The CDR3 covers 14 residues. The CDR3 DNA follows: TGTGCCAGCAGTGGAGAAGGGACAGGGAAGACCCAGTACTTC. This gives the protein CASSGEGTGKTQYF.

This clone has a handful of counts. V usage is TRBV29-1 and J usage is TRBJ1-5, with a possible D match to TRBD1 (6 bases). Trimming took 5 bases from V and 5 from J, leaving 16 bases between them. Germline V lookup: CDR1 SQVTM, CDR2 ANQGSEA. The CDR3 extends over 14 amino acids. CDR3 DNA: TGCAGCGTTTTCACGGGACATCCCGATCAGCCCCAGCATTTT. Protein sequence: CSVFTGHPDQPQHF.

CDR3 nucleotide sequence: TGTGCCACCATAGGGGACACCGGGGAGCTGTTTTTT. Protein product: CATIGDTGELFF. The chain recombines TRBV24-1 with TRBJ2-2; tentatively, D is TRBD1 (5 bases). Germline CDR1 and CDR2: KGHDR and SFDVKD. Trimming stripped 8 bases from V and 3 bases from J, with 6 bases between. The CDR3 has 12 residues.

V is TRBV7-3 and J is TRBJ2-4; TRBD1 matches 7 bases. V lost 2 bases and J lost 0; bases outside the gene matches: 10. CDR1 and CDR2 from the germline V gene are SGHTA and FQGTGA. The CDR3 length is 18 residues. CDR3 residues: CASSLRDRAPRAKNIQYF. The DNA of the CDR3 is TGTGCCAGCAGCTTACGAGACAGGGCCCCACGAGCCAAAAACATTCAGTACTTC.

This clone has a single count. The chain links TRBV27 to TRBJ2-3; the D is unclear. Germline assignment: CDR1 MNHEY and CDR2 SMNVEV (reference sequence). The ends were cut back, 0 bases at V and 6 bases at J, with 13 bases in the middle. This CDR3 spans 15 amino acids. CDR3 amino acids: CASSLSGSFGDTQYF. The DNA for the CDR3 is TGTGCCAGCAGTTTATCCGGCAGCTTCGGGGATACGCAGTATTTT.

The rearrangement uses TRBV5-6 and TRBJ1-2, with TRBD1 matching over 7 bases. Germline CDR1 SGHDT, CDR2 YYEEEE. V shed 4 bases and J 8 bases; nucleotides not matched to a gene: 8. The CDR3 covers 13 residues. The CDR3 protein is CASSPDRVGGYTF. The CDR3 DNA sequence: TGTGCCAGCAGCCCCGACAGGGTTGGGGGCTACACCTTC.

With respect to this clone: A read error may account for a junction end that differs from germline. The V call is TRBV10-3, the J call TRBJ1-4; 9 nucleotides line up with TRBD1. The germline CDR1 and CDR2 sequences are ENHRY and SYGVKD. CDR3 length: 14 amino acids. The CDR3 bases are TGTACCATCAGGGGGACAGGGAGAAATGAAAAACTGTTTTTT. Protein: CTIRGTGRNEKLFF.

The CDR3, as DNA: TGTGCCAGCAGCTTATCACCGGATCAGCCCCAGCATTTT. It is translated as CASSLSPDQPQHF. The rearrangement links TRBV7-2 to TRBJ1-5, with D unresolved. V was cut by 2 bases and J by 5 bases, with 7 bases left in between. The CDR3 runs to 13 residues. The V gene's germline CDR1 is SGHTA and CDR2 FQGNSA.

The V and J genes are TRBV5-6 and TRBJ2-2; 9 positions agree with TRBD2. The CDR3 contains 15 residues. CDR1 is SGHDT, CDR2 YYEEEE, per germline. Trimming at V came to 2 bases and at J to 6 bases, leaving 5 bases not matched to a gene. The CDR3, as DNA: TGTGCCAGCAGCTTTCCGGGACTAGCTTCCGGGGAGCTGTTTTTT. It specifies CASSFPGLASGELFF.

This clone has only one observation. J is TRBJ1-1 and V is TRBV20-1; 7 nucleotides align to TRBD1. Looked up from germline, CDR1 is DFQATT and CDR2 is SNEGSKA (reference sequence). Unmatched junction bases numbered 2, after V lost 8 bases and J lost 2 bases. The CDR3 runs 11 residues. The DNA for the CDR3 is TGCAGTATAGGGGGCAACACTGAAGCTTTCTTT. Amino acids: CSIGGNTEAFF.

This clone has more than one count but fewer than ten. The CDR3 reads CASSLMGGVQPNEQYF. DNA of the CDR3: TGTGCCAGCAGCTTAATGGGGGGGGTACAGCCCAACGAGCAGTACTTC. The V gene is TRBV7-6, the J gene TRBJ2-7, with TRBD2 matching 7 bases. The CDR3 has 16 amino acids. The trim removed 2 bases at V and 5 bases at J, leaving 12 bases unmatched. Germline V gives CDR1 SGHVS, CDR2 FNYEAQ.

This clone was observed once. The chain has TRBV7-2 and TRBJ1-1, with D possibly matching TRBD1 (6 bases). Trimming took off 1 base at V and 4 bases at J, with 13 bases between the two ends. Per the germline V gene, CDR1 is SGHTA and CDR2 is FQGNSA. CDR3 length: 15 residues. The CDR3 sequence: CASSLVGGASTEAFF. The CDR3 DNA sequence: TGTGCCAGCAGCTTAGTGGGGGGGGCAAGCACTGAAGCTTTCTTT.

DNA of the CDR3: TGTGCCAGCAGCGTATCACCAGGGGGTTCTAACACCGGGGAGCTGTTTTTT. Protein sequence: CASSVSPGGSNTGELFF. The gene calls are TRBV9 and TRBJ2-2, with 7 bases lining up with TRBD1. In germline, CDR1 is SGDLS, CDR2 YYNGEE. This CDR3 is 17 amino acids long. Losses at the gene ends were 1 base for V and 2 bases for J; bases not matched to a gene: 8.

The rearrangement links TRBV4-1 to TRBJ1-1, with 7 bases that match TRBD1. The CDR3 covers 15 residues. The V gene's germline CDR1 is MGHRA and CDR2 YSYEKL. Losses at the gene ends were 3 bases for V and 0 bases for J; bases not matched to a gene: 4. The CDR3 region is CASSQAGTVNTEAFF. The CDR3 DNA sequence: TGCGCCAGCAGCCAGGCCGGGACAGTGAACACTGAAGCTTTCTTT.

J is TRBJ1-1 and V is TRBV7-9, with 7 bases identical to TRBD1. This CDR3 spans 15 amino acids. The trim removed 4 bases at V and 4 bases at J, leaving 9 bases unmatched. Germline V gene lookup returns CDR1 SEHNR and CDR2 FQNEAQ (reference sequence). CDR3: CASSSATGARTEAFF. The CDR3 DNA reads as TGTGCCAGCAGCTCGGCTACAGGGGCGCGCACTGAAGCTTTCTTT.

This clone came up once. J is TRBJ1-1 and V is TRBV19, with no clear D. V gave up 3 bases and J gave up 3 bases, with 20 bases separating them. This CDR3 is 17 amino acids long. CDR1 and CDR2 from the germline V gene are LNHDA and SQIVND (reference sequence). The CDR3 here is CASSIRKGGARDTEAFF. The DNA of the CDR3 is TGTGCCAGTAGTATCCGAAAGGGAGGCGCAAGGGACACTGAAGCTTTCTTT.

The chain carries TRBV28 and TRBJ2-7; the match to TRBD2 covers 7 bases. The V and J ends lost 7 bases and 3 bases, in that order; junction bases with no gene match: 3. This CDR3 has 12 amino acids. CDR1 is MDHEN and CDR2 is SYDVKM in the germline V gene. The CDR3 loop reads CASKSGDYEQYF. The CDR3 DNA follows: TGTGCCAGCAAGAGCGGGGACTACGAGCAGTACTTC.

The chain combines TRBV6-5 with TRBJ1-5, with 8 bases fitting TRBD1. Germline CDR1 and CDR2: MNHEY and SVGAGI. This CDR3 is built from 13 residues. Trimming took 6 bases from V and 9 from J; bases not matched to a gene: 7. The CDR3 DNA sequence: TGTGCCAGCAGCCCCCCAGGGGGCGGGCCCCAGCATTTT. Translated, it gives CASSPPGGGPQHF.

CDR3 protein: CASTQGWTSNSNQPQHF. The CDR3 DNA reads as TGTGCCAGTACCCAAGGCTGGACATCCAATAGCAATCAGCCCCAGCATTTT. The gene calls are TRBV19 and TRBJ1-5; D perhaps matches TRBD1 (5 bases). Germline assignment: CDR1 LNHDA and CDR2 SQIVND (reference sequence). The CDR3 has 17 amino acids. V lost 7 bases and J 0 bases, leaving 19 bases between the germline ends.

This chain joins TRBV28 and TRBJ2-1; D unclear. Germline CDR1 MDHEN, CDR2 SYDVKM. This CDR3 is built from 12 residues. V was shortened by 7 bases and J by 10 bases, with 14 bases between the two germline ends. As DNA, the CDR3 is TGTGCCAGCAACTCAGGCCGAGACGAGCAGTTCTTC. Translating gives CASNSGRDEQFF. Together with reference TRBV28 and TRBJ2-1, the CDR3 gives the full variable domain: DVKVTQSSRYLVKRTGEKVFLECVQDMDHENMFWYRQDPGLGLRLIYFSYDVKMKEKGDIPEGYSVSREKKERFSLILESASTNQTSMYLCASNSGRDEQFFGPGTRLTVL.

This clone has a single count. The genes are TRBV29-1 and TRBJ1-2; D is uncertain. The germline gives CDR1 SQVTM, CDR2 ANQGSEA. The CDR3 covers 11 residues. Trimming shortened V by 7 bases and J by 2 bases, and 8 bases separated the two germline ends. CDR3 region: CSGGENYGYTF. In DNA, the CDR3 is TGCAGCGGAGGAGAGAACTATGGCTACACCTTC.

V gene TRBV14 combines with J gene TRBJ2-3; a possible D gene is TRBD1 (6 bases). CDR1 SGHDN and CDR2 FVKESK come from the germline V gene. Trimming took off 7 bases at V and 3 bases at J, with 17 bases between the two ends. The CDR3 sequence is 15 residues long. The CDR3 nucleotides read TGTGCCAGCACCCCGGACAGTTCGGAAACAGATACGCAGTATTTT. Translated, it gives CASTPDSSETDTQYF.

This chain links TRBV15 with TRBJ1-5, with a tentative D call TRBD1 (5 bases). The CDR3 covers 15 residues. Germline V gene data show CDR1 as LNHNV and CDR2 as YYDKDF (reference sequence). The ends were cut back, 0 bases at V and 7 bases at J, with 13 bases in the middle. CDR3 nucleotide sequence: TGTGCCACCAGCAGAGACAGGCAGGGCTGGCAGCCCCAGCATTTT. Protein: CATSRDRQGWQPQHF.

The chain joins TRBV5-1 to TRBJ2-1; the match to TRBD2 covers 12 bases. V lost 1 base and J lost 7; bases outside the gene matches: 9. This CDR3 is 17 amino acids long. Germline values: CDR1 SGHRS, CDR2 YFSETQ. CDR3 nucleotides: TGCGCCAGCAGCTTGAATCCTAGCGGGAGGGGAAGAAATGAGCAGTTCTTC. Translating gives CASSLNPSGRGRNEQFF.

This chain uses TRBV13 with TRBJ2-3; 12 positions agree with TRBD2. The CDR3 contains 17 residues. From germline, CDR1 is PRHDT and CDR2 FYEKMQ (reference sequence). Losses at the gene ends were 0 bases for V and 5 bases for J; bases not matched to a gene: 6. The CDR3 nucleotides read TGTGCCAGCAGCTTAGGCCCGGCTAGCGGGGGGGAAGATACGCAGTATTTT. Residues: CASSLGPASGGEDTQYF.

The chain has TRBV14 and TRBJ1-5; the D gene is possibly TRBD1 (6 bases). The CDR3 is 18 residues long. V lost 3 bases and J 0 bases, leaving 18 bases between the germline ends. Germline V gene data show CDR1 as SGHDN and CDR2 as FVKESK. CDR3 protein: CASSHIFGTSYSNQPQHF. The CDR3 DNA sequence: TGTGCCAGCAGCCACATCTTCGGGACATCTTATAGCAATCAGCCCCAGCATTTT. Full variable domain (outside the CDR3, taken from reference TRBV14 and TRBJ1-5): EAGVTQFPSHSVIEKGQTVTLRCDPISGHDNLYWYRRVMGKEIKFLLHFVKESKQDESGMPNNRFLAERTGGTYSTLKVQPAELEDSGVYFCASSHIFGTSYSNQPQHFGDGTRLSIL.